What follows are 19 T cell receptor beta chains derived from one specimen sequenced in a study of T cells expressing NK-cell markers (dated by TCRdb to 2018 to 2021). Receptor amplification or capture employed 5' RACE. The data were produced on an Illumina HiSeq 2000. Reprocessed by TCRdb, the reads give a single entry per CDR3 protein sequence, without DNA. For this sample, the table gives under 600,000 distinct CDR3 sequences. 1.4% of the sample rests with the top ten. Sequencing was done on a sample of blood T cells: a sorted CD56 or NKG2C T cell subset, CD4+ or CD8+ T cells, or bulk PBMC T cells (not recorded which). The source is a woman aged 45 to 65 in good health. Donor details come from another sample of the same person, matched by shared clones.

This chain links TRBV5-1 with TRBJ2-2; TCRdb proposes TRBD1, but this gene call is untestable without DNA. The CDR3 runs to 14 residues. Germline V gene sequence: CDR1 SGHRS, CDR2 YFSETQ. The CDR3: CASSLVEPGGELFF.

CDR3 sequence: CASSFAGANQPQHF. The rearrangement uses TRBV5-5 and TRBJ1-5; TCRdb picks TRBD1, but there is no DNA to check that call. This CDR3 is built from 14 residues. The germline gives CDR1 SGHKS, CDR2 YYEKEE (reference sequence).

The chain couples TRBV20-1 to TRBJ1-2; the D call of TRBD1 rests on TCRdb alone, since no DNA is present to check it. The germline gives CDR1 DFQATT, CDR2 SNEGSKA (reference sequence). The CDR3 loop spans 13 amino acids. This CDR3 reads CSARTGTTYGYTF.

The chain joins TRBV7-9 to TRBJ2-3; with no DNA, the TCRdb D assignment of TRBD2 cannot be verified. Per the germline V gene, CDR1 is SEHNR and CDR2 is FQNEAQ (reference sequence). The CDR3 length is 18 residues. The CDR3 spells CASSFGLGTSGTSDTQYF.

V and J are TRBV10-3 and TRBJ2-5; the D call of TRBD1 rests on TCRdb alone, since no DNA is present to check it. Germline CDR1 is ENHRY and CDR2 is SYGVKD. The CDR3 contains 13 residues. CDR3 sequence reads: CAISPQSEETQYF.

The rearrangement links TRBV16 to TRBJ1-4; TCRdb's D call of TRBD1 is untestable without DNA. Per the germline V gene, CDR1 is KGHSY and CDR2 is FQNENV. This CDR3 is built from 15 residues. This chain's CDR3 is CASSPPDRANEKLFF.

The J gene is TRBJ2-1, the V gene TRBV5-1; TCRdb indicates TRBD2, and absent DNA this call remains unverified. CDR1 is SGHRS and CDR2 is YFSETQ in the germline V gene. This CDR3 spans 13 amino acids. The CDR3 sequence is CASSPGLAGEGFF.

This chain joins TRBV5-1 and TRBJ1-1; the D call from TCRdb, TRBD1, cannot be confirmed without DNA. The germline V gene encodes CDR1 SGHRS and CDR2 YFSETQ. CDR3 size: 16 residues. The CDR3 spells CASSLGRGQGNTEAFF.

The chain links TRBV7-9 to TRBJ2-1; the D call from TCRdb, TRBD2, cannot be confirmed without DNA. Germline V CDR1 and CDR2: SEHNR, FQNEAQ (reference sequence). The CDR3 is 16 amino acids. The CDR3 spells CASSSRLAGIYNEQFF.

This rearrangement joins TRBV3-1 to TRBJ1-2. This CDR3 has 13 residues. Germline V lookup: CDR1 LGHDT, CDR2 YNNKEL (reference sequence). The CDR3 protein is CASSQDPAAGYTF.

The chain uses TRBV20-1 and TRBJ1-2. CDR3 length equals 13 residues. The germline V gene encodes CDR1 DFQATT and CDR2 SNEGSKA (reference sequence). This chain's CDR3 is CSARVPRRDGYTF.

CDR3 sequence reads: CASSFETVNIQYF. The chain is built from TRBV11-1 and TRBJ2-4; TCRdb designates TRBD1, a call that cannot be tested without DNA. Looked up from germline, CDR1 is SGHAT and CDR2 is FQDESV (reference sequence). The CDR3 runs 13 residues.

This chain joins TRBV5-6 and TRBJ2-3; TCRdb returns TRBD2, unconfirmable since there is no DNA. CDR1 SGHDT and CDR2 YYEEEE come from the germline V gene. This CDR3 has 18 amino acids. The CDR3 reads CASSSTGTSGFYTDTQYF.

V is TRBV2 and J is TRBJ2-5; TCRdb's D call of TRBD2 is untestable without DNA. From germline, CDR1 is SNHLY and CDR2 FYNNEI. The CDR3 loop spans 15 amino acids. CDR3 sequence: CASRSLLAGQETQYF.

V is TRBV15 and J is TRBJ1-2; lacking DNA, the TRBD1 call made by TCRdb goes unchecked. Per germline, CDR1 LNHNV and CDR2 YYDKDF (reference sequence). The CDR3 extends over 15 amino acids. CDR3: CATSRDRGGTYGYTF.

CDR3 sequence reads: CASSLVVTQETQYF. The genes are TRBV5-1 and TRBJ2-5. CDR1 SGHRS and CDR2 YFSETQ come from the germline V gene. This CDR3 has 14 residues.

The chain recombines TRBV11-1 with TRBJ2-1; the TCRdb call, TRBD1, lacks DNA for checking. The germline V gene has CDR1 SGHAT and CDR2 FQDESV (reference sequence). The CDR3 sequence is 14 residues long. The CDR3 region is CASSPPTIYNEQFF.

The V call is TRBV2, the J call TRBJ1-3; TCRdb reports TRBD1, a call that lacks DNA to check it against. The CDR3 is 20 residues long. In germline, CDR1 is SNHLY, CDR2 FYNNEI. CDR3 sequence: CASSEALRWKDTNSGNTIYF.

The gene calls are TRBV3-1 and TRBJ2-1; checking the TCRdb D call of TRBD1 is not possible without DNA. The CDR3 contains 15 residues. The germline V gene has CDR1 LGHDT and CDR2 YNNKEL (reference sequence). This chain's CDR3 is CASSPLVRSWNEQFF.